These 26 T cell receptor beta chains share one sample of origin, sequenced in a study of memory CD4+ T cells and cytomegalovirus serostatus. Libraries were prepared by immunoSEQ multiplex PCR; TCRdb keeps only in-frame clonotypes and omits some of them. The data contain approximately 92,000 clones, under 90% of them singletons. Single viable CD3+CD4+CD8-CD45RO+ cells were sorted as the memory CD4+ T cells. Sample: memory CD4+ T cells from blood. These receptors all stem from an adult in good health and CMV-seropositive.

J is TRBJ1-1 and V is TRBV5-6, with D possibly matching TRBD1 (6 bases). V was trimmed by 1 base and J by 0 bases, leaving 16 bases between them. The germline gives CDR1 SGHDT, CDR2 YYEEEE. This CDR3 comprises 17 residues. CDR3 sequence: CASSLSGRGDMNTEAFF. The CDR3 DNA sequence: TGTGCCAGCAGCTTGTCAGGGCGCGGGGACATGAACACTGAAGCTTTCTTT.

The V call is TRBV7-8, the J call TRBJ2-1; D is unclear. This CDR3 spans 12 amino acids. The V gene's germline CDR1 is SGHVS and CDR2 FQNEAQ. V was cut by 4 bases and J by 5 bases, with 6 bases left in between. The CDR3 DNA is TGTGCCAGCAGCTCCCGGCACAATGAGCAGTTCTTC. This gives the protein CASSSRHNEQFF.

The rearrangement uses TRBV11-1 and TRBJ2-1; 8 bases are a match to TRBD2. The CDR3 is 14 residues long. Germline CDR1 reads SGHAT; CDR2 reads FQDESV (reference sequence). V shed 4 bases, J shed 16 bases, and the junction held 15 bases outside the gene matches. CDR3 protein: CASSSLPGSGSVFF. CDR3 DNA sequence: TGTGCCAGCAGCTCCCTACCGGGCAGCGGGAGTGTTTTCTTC.

This clone was detected a few times. The chain employs TRBV7-9 and TRBJ2-1; D is unresolved. The CDR3 runs 12 residues. Germline V gene sequence: CDR1 SEHNR, CDR2 FQNEAQ (reference sequence). V was clipped by 5 bases and J by 7 bases, with 9 bases between them. CDR3 nucleotides: TGTGCCAGCAGCCAAACTTCTAATGAGCAGTTCTTC. It specifies CASSQTSNEQFF.

V usage is TRBV6-1 and J usage is TRBJ2-2, with 9 nucleotides matching TRBD1. The CDR3 spans 17 residues. Germline V gene data show CDR1 as MNHNS and CDR2 as SASEGT. Trimming took 4 bases from V and 1 from J; bases not matched to a gene: 7. CDR3 nucleotide sequence: TGTGCCAGCAGTGGGCCCCCGGGACAGGGGAACACCGGGGAGCTGTTTTTT. Translation gives CASSGPPGQGNTGELFF.

This chain joins TRBV28 and TRBJ1-4; D unclear. Germline V gives CDR1 MDHEN, CDR2 SYDVKM. There are 13 residues in the CDR3. V was shortened by 6 bases and J by 8 bases, with 13 bases between the two germline ends. The CDR3 loop is CASRPGLGEKLFF. The CDR3, as DNA: TGTGCCAGCAGGCCGGGGTTAGGAGAAAAACTGTTTTTT.

The chain is built from TRBV5-1 and TRBJ2-2; D perhaps matches TRBD2 (6 bases). Trimming shortened V by 4 bases and J by 0 bases, and 10 bases separated the two germline ends. Germline values: CDR1 SGHRS, CDR2 YFSETQ. The length of the CDR3 is 15 residues. DNA for the CDR3: TGCGCCAGCAGCGGGCGGGGCGCGAACACCGGGGAGCTGTTTTTT. Protein: CASSGRGANTGELFF.

The chain is built from TRBV5-4 and TRBJ1-3; 7 bases agree with TRBD1. Germline CDR1 reads SGHNT; CDR2 reads YYREEE (reference sequence). The CDR3 consists of 16 residues. V shed 3 bases and J 2 bases; nucleotides not matched to a gene: 8. CDR3 DNA sequence: TGTGCCAGCAGCTCAAAAACGGGGACAGCTGGAAACACCATATATTTT. This sequence encodes CASSSKTGTAGNTIYF.

The genes are TRBV4-2 and TRBJ2-1; 7 nucleotides align to TRBD1. The ends lost 5 bases at V and 5 bases at J; junction bases unmatched: 12. The CDR3 extends over 16 amino acids. Germline V gene lookup returns CDR1 LGHNA and CDR2 YNFKEQ. The chain's CDR3 is CASSEHRGASDNEQFF. As DNA, the CDR3 is TGTGCCAGCAGCGAACACAGGGGCGCCTCTGACAATGAGCAGTTCTTC.

This clone was observed a few times. The genes are TRBV5-1 and TRBJ2-2, with D unclear. Trimming cost V 5 bases and J 4 bases, with 15 bases left between them. The CDR3 covers 15 residues. The germline V gene has CDR1 SGHRS and CDR2 YFSETQ. CDR3 DNA sequence: TGCGCCAGCAGTCCAGGCGAATCTGGCACCGGGGAGCTGTTTTTT. It encodes CASSPGESGTGELFF. The whole variable domain, remainder taken from reference TRBV5-1 and TRBJ2-2, is KAGVTQTPRYLIKTRGQQVTLSCSPISGHRSVSWYQQTPGQGLQFLFEYFSETQRNKGNFPGRFSGRQFSNSRSEMNVSTLELGDSALYLCASSPGESGTGELFFGEGSRLTVL.

V and J are TRBV27 and TRBJ2-7; D is unclear. V shed 6 bases and J shed 4 bases, with 10 bases lying between them. Germline V gene lookup returns CDR1 MNHEY and CDR2 SMNVEV (reference sequence). This CDR3 contains 12 residues. The CDR3 DNA is TGTGCCAGCAGCCCGTCTCGGTACGAGCAGTACTTC. Translated, it gives CASSPSRYEQYF.

The chain couples TRBV28 to TRBJ1-2; D possibly corresponds to TRBD1 (6 bases). V lost 5 bases to trimming and J lost 8 bases, with 18 bases between them. Germline V CDR1 and CDR2: MDHEN, SYDVKM. The CDR3 has 14 amino acids. CDR3 in DNA: TGTGCCAGCAGTCGACGGGCGGGGGCGCAGGGCTACACCTTC. Amino acid sequence: CASSRRAGAQGYTF.

This chain joins TRBV7-6 and TRBJ2-1; D is uncertain. Trimming took off 3 bases at V and 7 bases at J, with 16 bases between the two ends. The germline CDR1 and CDR2 sequences are SGHVS and FNYEAQ. The CDR3 spans 15 residues. CDR3 DNA: TGTGCCAGCAGCTTTTTACCCTCCACTAATAATGAGCAGTTCTTC. Amino acids: CASSFLPSTNNEQFF.

The rearrangement joins TRBV6-5 to TRBJ1-2, with D unclear. The germline CDR1 and CDR2 sequences are MNHEY and SVGAGI. V gave up 1 base and J gave up 2 bases, with 11 bases separating them. This CDR3 is built from 15 residues. The CDR3 nucleotides are TGTGCCAGCAGTTACTGGGCAGATCACAACTATGGCTACACCTTC. It specifies CASSYWADHNYGYTF.

The V gene is TRBV6-1, the J gene TRBJ1-5; a possible D gene is TRBD1 (6 bases). The CDR3 has 16 residues. Trimming removed 4 bases from V and 0 bases from J, with 13 bases in between. The germline V gene encodes CDR1 MNHNS and CDR2 SASEGT. The CDR3 DNA is TGTGCCAGCAGTGTCGGGACACCTTATAGCAATCAGCCCCAGCATTTT. It specifies CASSVGTPYSNQPQHF.

This chain uses TRBV11-2 with TRBJ2-1; D gene unclear. The CDR3 is 14 residues long. CDR1 is SGHAT and CDR2 is FQNNGV in the germline V gene. V shed 0 bases and J shed 7 bases, with 10 bases lying between them. The CDR3 here is CASSLELHVNEQFF. As DNA, the CDR3 is TGTGCCAGCAGCTTAGAATTGCACGTAAATGAGCAGTTCTTC.

CDR3 residues: CASRTVSGNTIYF. The CDR3 region has the DNA TGTGCCAGCCGGACGGTCTCTGGAAACACCATATATTTT. The chain links TRBV5-8 to TRBJ1-3; unclear D gene. Germline loops: CDR1 SGHTS, CDR2 YDEGEE. V lost 7 bases to trimming and J lost 0 bases, with 8 bases between them. This CDR3 region has 13 residues.

Comment on this clone: One end of the junction does not line up with germline, which may come from a read error. This chain joins TRBV28 and TRBJ1-6; D is unresolved. The CDR3 has 14 amino acids. Germline CDR1 reads MDHEN; CDR2 reads SYDVKM. CDR3 sequence (DNA): TGTGCCAGCAGTCCGGGTGGGGATTCTGGCAGTTTCGACTTT. Its translation is CASSPGGDSGSFDF.

The chain combines TRBV7-9 with TRBJ1-1; perhaps TRBD1 as D (5 bases). Germline V gene lookup returns CDR1 SEHNR and CDR2 FQNEAQ (reference sequence). The CDR3 sequence is 13 residues long. V was pared by 11 bases and J by 7 bases, with 20 bases between. The CDR3, as DNA: TGTGCCGGCCGGGGACCGGTGTTTAGTGAAGCTTTCTTT. It codes for CAGRGPVFSEAFF.

This chain joins TRBV7-9 and TRBJ1-1, with D unclear. Germline CDR1 is SEHNR and CDR2 is FQNEAQ (reference sequence). The CDR3 runs to 13 residues. The ends were cut back, 6 bases at V and 3 bases at J, with 11 bases in the middle. The CDR3 loop reads CASRFSSDTEAFF. CDR3 nucleotide sequence: TGTGCCAGCAGATTTAGTTCGGACACTGAAGCTTTCTTT.

The CDR3 region has the DNA TGTGCCAGCAGGGAAAAGGGACAGGGAGGGCGTTGGAATGAGCAGTTCTTC. Protein sequence: CASREKGQGGRWNEQFF. The chain links TRBV27 to TRBJ2-1; 9 nucleotides agree with TRBD1. CDR3 size: 17 residues. Germline CDR1 and CDR2: MNHEY and SMNVEV (reference sequence). V lost 6 bases and J lost 7; bases outside the gene matches: 16.

This chain's CDR3 is CASSSGTGYRNEKLFF. The CDR3, as DNA: TGCGCCAGCAGCTCCGGGACAGGCTATAGGAATGAAAAACTGTTTTTT. The V and J genes are TRBV5-1 and TRBJ1-4; TRBD1 matches 8 bases. V shed 3 bases and J 5 bases; nucleotides not matched to a gene: 9. This CDR3 comprises 16 residues. In germline, CDR1 is SGHRS, CDR2 YFSETQ.

The V call is TRBV6-1, the J call TRBJ2-5; 8 bases align to TRBD1. CDR3 size: 15 residues. After removal of 2 bases from V and 5 bases from J, the junction contained 7 bases not matched to a gene. Germline values: CDR1 MNHNS, CDR2 SASEGT. The CDR3 is CASSEWGRGLETQYF. Written as DNA, the CDR3 is TGTGCCAGCAGTGAATGGGGCAGGGGGCTGGAGACCCAGTACTTC.

The gene calls are TRBV5-4 and TRBJ2-2; D may correspond to TRBD1 or TRBD2 (6 bases each). The ends were cut back, 1 base at V and 4 bases at J, with 14 bases in the middle. The CDR3 sequence is 16 residues long. Germline lookup yields CDR1 SGHNT and CDR2 YYREEE (reference sequence). The CDR3 reads CASSLLREGGTGELFF. CDR3 in DNA: TGTGCCAGCAGCTTGTTGCGGGAAGGGGGCACCGGGGAGCTGTTTTTT.

A word on this clone: Since the CDR3 does not end with the conserved phenylalanine or tryptophan, this likely comes from a read error. The rearrangement links TRBV6-5 to TRBJ2-2; D is uncertain. The CDR3 covers 11 residues. V was cut by 6 bases and J by 9 bases, with 8 bases left in between. Germline CDR1 reads MNHEY; CDR2 reads SVGAGI. The CDR3 DNA is TGTGCCAGCAGGGGAATGTGGGAGCTGTTTCTT. It encodes CASRGMWELFL.

This chain uses TRBV5-6 with TRBJ2-7; 10 bases fit TRBD1. The CDR3 is made up of 15 amino acids. From germline, CDR1 is SGHDT and CDR2 YYEEEE. Unmatched junction bases numbered 3, after V lost 1 base and J lost 2 bases. The chain's CDR3 is CASSLMGQGTYEQYF. CDR3 sequence (DNA): TGTGCCAGCAGCTTGATGGGACAGGGGACCTACGAGCAGTACTTC.